This passage covers 25 T cell receptor beta chains from one sample sequenced in a study of vaccination effects on CD4 cells after COVID-19. TCRdb keeps only in-frame clones here, not all; method: immunoSEQ multiplex PCR. The data contain 40,000 to 45,000 clones, roughly 70% of them singletons. No antigen is known for these receptors. Antigen-specific CD4+ T cells expanded by the ViraFEST assay with viral peptide pools were then sequenced. Culturing for around eleven days preceded CD4+ T cell isolation. The healthy vaccine recipients, who had no prior SARS-CoV-2 infection, showed negative nucleocapsid antibodies. This sample comprised CD4+ T cells from PBMCs cultured with HCoV-OC43 spike peptides, obtained before COVID-19 vaccination. Subset denoted: HCoV-OC43 spike overlapping peptide pool stimulation. The source of these receptors is a human donor who received a COVID-19 vaccine.

The chain combines TRBV28 with TRBJ2-1; TRBD1 agrees at 8 bases. This CDR3 has 15 amino acids. CDR1 MDHEN and CDR2 SYDVKM come from the germline V gene. V gave up 6 bases and J gave up 1 base; unmatched junction bases: 5. The CDR3 sequence is CASRSRQGSYNEQFF. CDR3 DNA: TGTGCCAGCAGGTCCAGACAGGGGTCCTACAATGAGCAGTTCTTC.

This chain joins TRBV5-1 and TRBJ2-6; the D gene is possibly TRBD2 (5 bases). The CDR3 loop spans 16 amino acids. In germline, CDR1 is SGHRS, CDR2 YFSETQ. V shed 4 bases and J shed 1 base, with 12 bases lying between them. The CDR3 bases are TGCGCCAGCAGCCCGATGCCGGGATCTGGGGCCAACGTCCTGACTTTC. Its translation is CASSPMPGSGANVLTF.

This clone was counted only a few times. The CDR3 loop is CASSYSRAGVGNTIYF. The CDR3 DNA follows: TGTGCCAGCAGTTACTCTCGAGCGGGGGTCGGAAACACCATATATTTT. This sequence joins TRBV6-5 and TRBJ1-3; D possibly corresponds to TRBD1 (5 bases). The CDR3 is made up of 16 amino acids. CDR1 is MNHEY, CDR2 SVGAGI, per germline. V was trimmed by 0 bases and J by 4 bases, leaving 13 bases between them.

CDR3 sequence: CAISASGQNYGYTF. CDR3 nucleotides: TGTGCCATCAGTGCTTCGGGACAGAACTATGGCTACACCTTC. The J gene is TRBJ1-2, the V gene TRBV10-3; 7 nucleotides line up with TRBD1. The CDR3 consists of 14 residues. Germline V lookup: CDR1 ENHRY, CDR2 SYGVKD. V gave up 4 bases and J gave up 2 bases; unmatched junction bases: 4.

This clone was observed a single time. The rearrangement links TRBV28 to TRBJ2-2, with D possibly TRBD1 on 5 matching bases. This CDR3 is built from 12 residues. Germline loops: CDR1 MDHEN, CDR2 SYDVKM. Trimming left V 7 bases short and J 6 bases short, with 9 bases between. The CDR3 DNA is TGTGCCAGCAACCTACAGGCCGGGGAGCTGTTTTTT. Protein product: CASNLQAGELFF.

This clone was counted only a few times. A read error may produce the germline difference seen at one junction end. This chain connects TRBV7-9 to TRBJ2-7, with 10 positions matching TRBD2. Germline assignment: CDR1 SEHNR and CDR2 FQNEAQ (reference sequence). The CDR3 runs 15 residues. CDR3 sequence: CASSLAGAGSYEQYF. CDR3 DNA sequence: TGTGCCAGCAGCCTAGCGGGAGCGGGCTCCTACGAGCAGTACTTC.

This sequence joins TRBV28 and TRBJ2-5; 9 bases are shared with TRBD2. This CDR3 is 16 amino acids long. Germline lookup yields CDR1 MDHEN and CDR2 SYDVKM. The J segment lost 1 base and the V segment lost 2 bases, leaving 5 bases of the junction unmatched. CDR3 DNA: TGTGCCAGCAGTTTACAGACTAGCGGAATCCAAGAGACCCAGTACTTC. Protein sequence: CASSLQTSGIQETQYF. Full variable domain (rest looked up from reference TRBV28 and TRBJ2-5): DVKVTQSSRYLVKRTGEKVFLECVQDMDHENMFWYRQDPGLGLRLIYFSYDVKMKEKGDIPEGYSVSREKKERFSLILESASTNQTSMYLCASSLQTSGIQETQYFGPGTRLLVL.

This chain joins TRBV28 and TRBJ2-6; D is unclear. The V and J ends lost 6 bases and 0 bases respectively, with 6 bases between them. Looked up from germline, CDR1 is MDHEN and CDR2 is SYDVKM. This CDR3 is 14 amino acids long. CDR3 coding DNA: TGTGCCAGCAGATACAGCTCTGGGGCCAACGTCCTGACTTTC. It specifies CASRYSSGANVLTF. Full variable domain (outside the CDR3, taken from reference TRBV28 and TRBJ2-6): DVKVTQSSRYLVKRTGEKVFLECVQDMDHENMFWYRQDPGLGLRLIYFSYDVKMKEKGDIPEGYSVSREKKERFSLILESASTNQTSMYLCASRYSSGANVLTFGAGSRLTVL.

This clone was seen a few times. The chain couples TRBV19 to TRBJ1-6, with 9 bases that match TRBD1. This CDR3 is built from 13 residues. Germline trimming cut 6 bases from V and 10 bases from J; bases unmatched to any gene: 4. The germline CDR1 and CDR2 sequences are LNHDA and SQIVND (reference sequence). The CDR3 DNA sequence: TGTGCCAGTAGCCAGGACAGGGGCTCACCCCTCCACTTT. The encoded protein is CASSQDRGSPLHF.

The V and J genes are TRBV6-2 or TRBV6-3 and TRBJ2-7; D is unclear. Germline CDR1 MNHEY, CDR2 SVGEGT. Between the trimmed V and J ends, which lost 2 bases and 9 bases, there was a span of 11 bases. This CDR3 is built from 12 residues. The CDR3, as DNA: TGTGCCAGCAGTTACCCAAGGACGACGCAGTACTTC. This encodes CASSYPRTTQYF.

J is TRBJ1-1 and V is TRBV2, with D possibly TRBD1 on 6 matching bases. This CDR3 has 13 amino acids. The germline V and J ends were trimmed by 8 bases and 5 bases, with 15 bases remaining between them. Germline CDR1 reads SNHLY; CDR2 reads FYNNEI. The CDR3, as DNA: TGTGCCAGCCGAAGAATCCAGGGGACTGAAGCTTTCTTT. Residues: CASRRIQGTEAFF.

The chain employs TRBV3-1 (or the pseudogene TRBV3-2) and TRBJ2-2; 16 bases are a match to TRBD2. There are 19 residues in the CDR3. The junction had 6 bases not matched to a gene; V was cut back by 1 base and J by 4 bases. Germline-derived CDR1 and CDR2 are LGHDT and YNNKEL (reference sequence). The CDR3 region is CASSQAPGLAGGPTGELFF. In DNA, the CDR3 is TGTGCCAGCAGCCAAGCCCCGGGACTAGCGGGGGGGCCCACCGGGGAGCTGTTTTTT.

The rearrangement links TRBV9 to TRBJ2-1, with 7 bases lining up with TRBD2. The CDR3 is 16 residues long. Germline V lookup: CDR1 SGDLS, CDR2 YYNGEE. V was pared by 0 bases and J by 0 bases, with 3 bases of the junction left unmatched. CDR3 in amino acids: CASSVDGGISYNEQFF. The CDR3, as DNA: TGTGCCAGCAGCGTAGACGGGGGGATCTCCTACAATGAGCAGTTCTTC.

V gene TRBV27 combines with J gene TRBJ2-7, with D perhaps being TRBD1 or TRBD2 (5 bases each). The CDR3 has 16 residues. CDR1 is MNHEY, CDR2 SMNVEV, per germline (reference sequence). V gave up 3 bases and J gave up 6 bases, with 21 bases separating them. CDR3 sequence (DNA): TGTGCCAGCAGTTTCTCGGGACCCCCTAGTTCCAGCGAGCAGTACTTC. Its translation: CASSFSGPPSSSEQYF.

This rearrangement joins TRBV7-8 to TRBJ2-7; 11 bases match TRBD1. Unmatched junction bases numbered 5, after V lost 5 bases and J lost 2 bases. The germline V gene has CDR1 SGHVS and CDR2 FQNEAQ. The CDR3 sequence is 15 residues long. As DNA, the CDR3 is TGTGCCAGCAGCACTAGGGACAGGGGGACCTACGAGCAGTACTTC. The encoded protein is CASSTRDRGTYEQYF.

The chain recombines TRBV2 with TRBJ1-1, with TRBD1 matching 7 bases. Germline V gene lookup returns CDR1 SNHLY and CDR2 FYNNEI. J gave up 5 bases and V 5 bases, and 5 bases lay outside the gene matches. The CDR3 consists of 13 residues. The CDR3 sequence: CASSTGEGTEAFF. Here the CDR3 DNA reads TGTGCCAGCAGTACAGGGGAAGGGACTGAAGCTTTCTTT.

V gene TRBV4-2 combines with J gene TRBJ2-1; 10 bases are shared with TRBD2. V lost 0 bases and J lost 4; bases outside the gene matches: 6. The CDR3 extends over 17 amino acids. Per germline, CDR1 LGHNA and CDR2 YNFKEQ. DNA of the CDR3: TGTGCCAGCAGCCAAGATCCTAAGCGGGGGGGATACAATGAGCAGTTCTTC. Protein: CASSQDPKRGGYNEQFF.

This sequence joins TRBV6-6 and TRBJ1-1; D call uncertain. V was shortened by 0 bases and J by 4 bases, with 6 bases between the two germline ends. CDR3 length: 13 residues. Per germline, CDR1 MNHNY and CDR2 SVGAGI (reference sequence). The CDR3 DNA reads TGTGCCAGCAGTTACTCCGAGGGCACTGAAGCTTTCTTT. Protein: CASSYSEGTEAFF.

In its sample, this clone was seen once. The CDR3 sequence: CASSLAGTRGNEQFF. For the CDR3, the DNA is TGTGCCAGCAGCTTGGCCGGGACCAGGGGGAATGAGCAGTTCTTC. The V gene is TRBV5-4, the J gene TRBJ2-1, with TRBD1 matching 7 bases. In germline, CDR1 is SGHNT, CDR2 YYREEE (reference sequence). The V segment lost 0 bases and the J segment 7 bases; nucleotides outside the gene matches: 7. The CDR3 totals 15 residues. The entire variable domain, with the rest obtained from reference TRBV5-4 and TRBJ2-1, is as follows: ETGVTQSPTHLIKTRGQQVTLRCSSQSGHNTVSWYQQALGQGPQFIFQYYREEENGRGNFPPRFSGLQFPNYSSELNVNALELDDSALYLCASSLAGTRGNEQFFGPGTRLTVL.

The rearrangement uses TRBV11-2 and TRBJ1-4; 9 bases are a match to TRBD1. From germline, CDR1 is SGHAT and CDR2 FQNNGV. The CDR3 has 12 residues. Unmatched junction bases numbered 0, after V lost 3 bases and J lost 10 bases. The CDR3 loop is CASSLDRGKLFF. CDR3 nucleotides: TGTGCCAGCAGCTTGGACAGGGGAAAACTGTTTTTT.

The rearrangement uses TRBV10-3 and TRBJ1-5; 10 nucleotides line up with TRBD1. CDR1 and CDR2 from the germline V gene are ENHRY and SYGVKD. The CDR3 length is 16 residues. With V trimmed by 3 bases and J by 7 bases, 9 bases remained unmatched. The CDR3 DNA follows: TGTGCCATCAGTGACCGGGACAGGGGAGTGGAACAGCCCCAGCATTTT. It is translated as CAISDRDRGVEQPQHF.

The gene calls are TRBV5-1 and TRBJ2-2; 8 nucleotides agree with TRBD1. The germline CDR1 and CDR2 sequences are SGHRS and YFSETQ. The V gene end was trimmed by 5 bases and the J gene end by 7 bases; junction bases not matched to a gene: 10. There are 15 residues in the CDR3. The chain's CDR3 is CASSQRTGSNGELFF. The CDR3 DNA reads TGCGCCAGCAGTCAAAGGACAGGGTCTAACGGGGAGCTGTTTTTT.

The J gene is TRBJ1-2, the V gene TRBV9; 9 nucleotides line up with TRBD1. Germline CDR1 is SGDLS and CDR2 is YYNGEE. CDR3 size: 13 residues. V gave up 3 bases and J gave up 7 bases; unmatched junction bases: 4. The DNA of the CDR3 is TGTGCCAGCAGCGCGGGACAGGGCCTTGGCTACACCTTC. This translates into CASSAGQGLGYTF.

In its sample, this clone was seen once. This chain joins TRBV9 and TRBJ1-1; 8 bases are shared with TRBD1. Per germline, CDR1 SGDLS and CDR2 YYNGEE. The CDR3 spans 15 residues. Germline trimming cut 4 bases from V and 7 bases from J; bases unmatched to any gene: 12. The DNA of the CDR3 is TGTGCCAGCAGCCCTCCAGACAGGGGATTGATTGAAGCTTTCTTT. Protein product: CASSPPDRGLIEAFF.

The chain carries TRBV30 and TRBJ2-1; 7 positions agree with TRBD2. The CDR3 is 14 residues long. The germline V gene has CDR1 GTSNPN and CDR2 SVGIG (reference sequence). V lost 4 bases, J lost 9 bases, and 12 bases stayed unmatched. The CDR3 sequence: CAWNSGGGRSEQFF. In DNA form, the CDR3 reads TGTGCCTGGAATAGTGGCGGGGGTCGTAGTGAGCAGTTCTTC.